The 17 T cell receptor beta chains presented below share a single source sample, sequenced in a study of prognosis after radiotherapy for stage I lung cancer. The study amplified the TCR beta CDR3 region from genomic DNA. This amplification was carried out by two rounds of multiplex PCR. The use of primers specific to each TRBV and TRBJ gene characterized first-round PCR. TCRdb fed the multiplex PCR reads into MiXCR, producing one record per CDR3 protein. The data contain 10,000 to 15,000 distinct CDR3 sequences, 45% to 60% of them singletons. The material sequenced was PBMCs, taken before or after stereotactic body radiation therapy (not recorded which). These TCRs come from a donor over 45 with non-small cell lung cancer.

This clonotype was seen at least ten times. The chain has TRBV3-1 and TRBJ1-1; TRBD1 matches 7 bases. The germline V gene encodes CDR1 LGHDT and CDR2 YNNKEL (reference sequence). Unmatched junction bases numbered 3, after V lost 4 bases and J lost 1 base. The CDR3 consists of 14 residues. CDR3 DNA: TGTGCCAGCAGCCCCAGGGGGACGAACACTGAAGCTTTCTTT. Protein: CASSPRGTNTEAFF.

V usage is TRBV7-8 and J usage is TRBJ2-3; possible D gene TRBD2, 6 bases. This CDR3 has 15 amino acids. Germline values: CDR1 SGHVS, CDR2 FQNEAQ. V was pared by 3 bases and J by 8 bases, with 18 bases between. In DNA form, the CDR3 reads TGTGCCAGCAGCTTTGATCCGCTTGACGGGGGTACGCAGTATTTT. This gives the protein CASSFDPLDGGTQYF.

The genes are TRBV20-1 and TRBJ2-7; D gene unclear. Germline-derived CDR1 and CDR2 are DFQATT and SNEGSKA (reference sequence). V gave up 3 bases and J gave up 1 base, with 19 bases separating them. The CDR3 loop spans 16 amino acids. The CDR3 nucleotides are TGCAGTGCTAGTCCGATCTTAATGGCGACTTCCTACGAGCAGTACTTC. Translation gives CSASPILMATSYEQYF.

This clonotype was observed many times. The chain joins TRBV27 to TRBJ2-5; the match to TRBD1 covers 11 bases. This CDR3 is 15 amino acids long. The germline CDR1 and CDR2 sequences are MNHEY and SMNVEV (reference sequence). V lost 3 bases, J lost 4 bases, and 4 bases stayed unmatched. CDR3: CASSFGGTGGETQYF. The CDR3 nucleotides are TGTGCCAGCAGTTTCGGGGGGACAGGGGGAGAGACCCAGTACTTC.

Relative to its sample, this clonotype is medium-sized. The chain uses TRBV28 and TRBJ2-2, with 10 bases aligning to TRBD2. The germline V gene encodes CDR1 MDHEN and CDR2 SYDVKM. The CDR3 contains 15 residues. V lost 5 bases, J lost 6 bases, and 6 bases stayed unmatched. This chain's CDR3 is CASSRRAGGPGELFF. The CDR3 DNA follows: TGTGCCAGCAGTCGTAGAGCGGGAGGGCCCGGGGAGCTGTTTTTT.

The chain joins TRBV20-1 to TRBJ2-2; the D gene is possibly TRBD2 (5 bases). In germline, CDR1 is DFQATT, CDR2 SNEGSKA (reference sequence). Trimming pared 1 base from V and 2 bases from J, leaving 8 bases between. CDR3 length: 14 amino acids. CDR3 nucleotides: TGCAGTGCTAGAGCGACGGGAAACACCGGGGAGCTGTTTTTT. Its protein product is CSARATGNTGELFF.

The V and J genes are TRBV12-5 and TRBJ2-1; TRBD2 aligns across 8 bases. Germline CDR1 LGHNT, CDR2 FRNRAP. V lost 3 bases, J lost 7 bases, and 8 bases stayed unmatched. There are 15 residues in the CDR3. For the CDR3, the DNA is TGTGCTAGTGGTTTAGTGCGGGAGGCGAGGAATGAGCAGTTCTTC. Protein product: CASGLVREARNEQFF.

By frequency in the sample, this clonotype is medium-sized. The V call is TRBV27, the J call TRBJ1-2; TRBD1 might be the D (6 bases). The CDR3 consists of 17 residues. Trimming left V 8 bases short and J 2 bases short, with 24 bases between. Germline CDR1 is MNHEY and CDR2 is SMNVEV (reference sequence). The CDR3 sequence: CASGRTAPLRDNYGYTF. In DNA, the CDR3 is TGTGCCAGCGGGCGGACAGCTCCTTTAAGGGACAACTATGGCTACACCTTC.

This clonotype is labeled medium-sized. This chain connects TRBV3-1 to TRBJ2-2, with D hard to call. The germline V gene encodes CDR1 LGHDT and CDR2 YNNKEL (reference sequence). V was cut by 0 bases and J by 9 bases, with 14 bases left in between. CDR3 length equals 15 residues. The CDR3, as DNA: TGTGCCAGCAGCCAAGATCGAGCGTCTGGCCGGGAGCTGTTTTTT. Residues: CASSQDRASGRELFF.

In its sample, this clonotype is medium-sized. This chain links TRBV28 with TRBJ2-7; 7 positions match TRBD1. This CDR3 has 14 amino acids. Germline values: CDR1 MDHEN, CDR2 SYDVKM. The V gene end was trimmed by 6 bases and the J gene end by 4 bases; junction bases not matched to a gene: 9. CDR3 region: CASRYQGQIYEQYF. Here the CDR3 DNA reads TGTGCCAGCAGGTACCAGGGACAGATATACGAGCAGTACTTC.

This clonotype is termed medium-sized. The chain has TRBV7-9 and TRBJ2-1; 10 bases match TRBD1. CDR3 size: 15 residues. The V segment lost 3 bases and the J segment 3 bases; nucleotides outside the gene matches: 2. Germline CDR1 is SEHNR and CDR2 is FQNEAQ (reference sequence). The DNA for the CDR3 is TGTGCCAGCAGCTTCGGACAGGGGGACTACAATGAGCAGTTCTTC. It yields the protein CASSFGQGDYNEQFF.

The chain employs TRBV12-3 or TRBV12-4 and TRBJ2-7; 10 nucleotides agree with TRBD1. The CDR3 sequence is 13 residues long. Losses at the gene ends were 7 bases for V and 6 bases for J; bases not matched to a gene: 6. CDR3 loop: CASNRQGAGEQYF. The CDR3 bases are TGTGCCAGCAACCGACAGGGGGCGGGCGAGCAGTACTTC.

This clonotype was seen repeatedly, ten times or more. The chain employs TRBV10-3 and TRBJ2-3, with 9 bases fitting TRBD1. The CDR3 has 13 amino acids. Germline CDR1 and CDR2: ENHRY and SYGVKD. The trim removed 8 bases at V and 6 bases at J, leaving 6 bases unmatched. The CDR3: CAIGGQGSDTQYF. DNA of the CDR3: TGTGCCATCGGAGGACAGGGGTCGGATACGCAGTATTTT.

This clonotype is termed medium-sized (0.01 to 0.1%). The chain combines TRBV6-2 or TRBV6-3 with TRBJ1-3; possibly TRBD1 for D (6 bases). Per the germline V gene, CDR1 is MNHEY and CDR2 is SVGEGT. V was shortened by 6 bases and J by 4 bases, with 13 bases between the two germline ends. This CDR3 comprises 14 residues. The CDR3 protein is CASRAQGSGNTIYF. Written as DNA, the CDR3 is TGTGCCAGCAGAGCACAGGGCTCGGGAAACACCATATATTTT.

The chain carries TRBV7-3 and TRBJ2-3; no reliable D call. Germline V gene lookup returns CDR1 SGHTA and CDR2 FQGTGA. Trimming shortened V by 5 bases and J by 2 bases, and 8 bases separated the two germline ends. This CDR3 contains 13 residues. DNA of the CDR3: TGTGCCAGCAGCCGCCGTCTCACAGATACGCAGTATTTT. As protein: CASSRRLTDTQYF. Using reference TRBV7-3 and TRBJ2-3 for the parts outside the CDR3, the full variable domain is GAGVSQTPSNKVTEKGKYVELRCDPISGHTALYWYRQSLGQGPEFLIYFQGTGAADDSGLPNDRFFAVRPEGSVSTLKIQRTERGDSAVYLCASSRRLTDTQYFGPGTRLTVL.

This chain joins TRBV30 and TRBJ1-6, with a tentative D call TRBD1 (5 bases). The CDR3 spans 14 residues. Trimming removed 2 bases from V and 8 bases from J, with 13 bases in between. Germline V gene lookup returns CDR1 GTSNPN and CDR2 SVGIG (reference sequence). The CDR3 is CAWSLAGRHSPLHF. The CDR3 coding sequence is TGTGCCTGGAGTTTAGCAGGGCGGCATTCACCCCTCCACTTT.

The V call is TRBV11-1, the J call TRBJ2-1; D is unresolved. V lost 3 bases, J lost 2 bases, and 14 bases lay in between. This CDR3 region has 16 residues. Germline V lookup: CDR1 SGHAT, CDR2 FQDESV (reference sequence). The DNA of the CDR3 is TGTGCCAGCAGCTTGACGGCTGACCCTGCCTACAATGAGCAGTTCTTC. Its protein product is CASSLTADPAYNEQFF.